This T cell receptor (beta chain) was captured in a study of blood T cells in healthy people across ages. Study at large: With template switching, about one barcoded beta molecule was captured per two T cells.

General study results and limits: In the absence of known donor CMV status, changes in expanded clonotypes were possibly confounded.

Note on this clonotype: The antigen is unknown.

The CDR3 length is 17 residues. The ends lost 4 bases at V and 7 bases at J; junction bases unmatched: 13. The germline CDR1 and CDR2 sequences are SGDLS and YYNGEE. Total RNA amounts of at least 6 micrograms were extracted per sample. Next came a second PCR, run for about 7 to 12 cycles, which used a sample-barcoded 5' primer along with a J-beta primer mix. MiXCR, applied by TCRdb to the 5' RACE reads, yields one record per CDR3 protein. In the table there are more than 1.4 million distinct CDR3 sequences, 42% of which are singletons. The V and J genes are TRBV9 and TRBJ2-1; 11 bases line up with TRBD2. This clonotype was sampled from a woman aged 18-29 years in good health. The sequencing input was blood. CDR3 sequence (DNA): TGTGCCAGCAGCACCAACATAGCGGGAGGGCCGGGTAATGAGCAGTTCTTC. Translating gives CASSTNIAGGPGNEQFF. The variable domain in full, completed from reference TRBV9 and TRBJ2-1, reads DSGVTQTPKHLITATGQRVTLRCSPRSGDLSVYWYQQSLDQGLQFLIQYYNGEERAKGNILERFSAQQFPDLHSELNLSSLELGDSALYFCASSTNIAGGPGNEQFFGPGTRLTVL.